The subject of this entry is one TCR beta chain. The junction had 4 bases not matched to a gene; V was cut back by 6 bases and J by 5 bases. Germline CDR1 LNHDA, CDR2 SQIVND (reference sequence). The CDR3 runs to 14 residues. Expressed TCRB transcripts were sequenced after all isolated RNA was converted to cDNA. Repertoires were generated with immunoSEQ multiplex PCR, while TCRdb's copy carries only in-frame clones and drops some. The repertoire has a few hundred thousand clones, about 11% of them found once; the top ten carry roughly 0.014%. The data are from a study of beta chain features in type 1 diabetes.

The receptor was derived from a woman aged 30 to 39 in good health. This chain connects TRBV19 to TRBJ2-1; 10 bases map to TRBD2. Material for sequencing was naive CD4+ T cells from blood. The CDR3 DNA sequence: TGTGCCAGTAGATCCGGGACTAGCGACAATGAGCAGTTCTTC. Amino acids: CASRSGTSDNEQFF.